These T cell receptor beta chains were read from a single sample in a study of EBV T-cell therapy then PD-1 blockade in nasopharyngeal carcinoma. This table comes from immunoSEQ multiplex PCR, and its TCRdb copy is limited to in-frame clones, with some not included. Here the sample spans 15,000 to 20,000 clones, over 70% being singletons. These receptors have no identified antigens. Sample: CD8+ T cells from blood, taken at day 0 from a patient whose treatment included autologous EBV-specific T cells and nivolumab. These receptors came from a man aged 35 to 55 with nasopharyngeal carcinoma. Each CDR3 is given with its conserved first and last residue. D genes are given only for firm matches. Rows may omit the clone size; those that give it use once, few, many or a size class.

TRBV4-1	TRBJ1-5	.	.	CASSQTQVSLSNQPQHF	.
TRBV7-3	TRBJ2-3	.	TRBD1	CASSSTGGSTDTQYF	TGTGCCAGCAGCTCGACAGGGGGTAGCACAGATACGCAGTATTTT
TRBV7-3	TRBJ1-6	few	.	CASSLRLNSPLHF	TGTGCCAGCAGCTTACGGCTCAATTCACCCCTCCACTTT
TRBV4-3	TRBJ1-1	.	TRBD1	CASSQFAGGAGTEAFF	TGCGCCAGCAGCCAGTTCGCAGGGGGCGCGGGCACTGAAGCTTTCTTT
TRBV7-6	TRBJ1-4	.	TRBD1	CASSETGGAVEKLFF	TGTGCCAGCAGCGAAACAGGGGGCGCAGTTGAAAAACTGTTTTTT
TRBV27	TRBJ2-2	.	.	CASSVTGTDFNTGELFF	TGTGCCAGCAGTGTTACCGGGACCGATTTTAACACCGGGGAGCTGTTTTTT
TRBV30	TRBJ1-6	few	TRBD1	CAWSQGQGNSPLHF	TGTGCCTGGAGTCAGGGACAGGGCAATTCACCCCTCCACTTT
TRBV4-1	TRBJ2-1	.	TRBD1	CASSQDSRGKQDWQFF	TGCGCCAGCAGCCAAGATTCCAGGGGGAAGCAGGATTGGCAGTTCTTC
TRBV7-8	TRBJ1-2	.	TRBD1	CASSPQGTGYGYTF	TGTGCCAGCAGCCCACAGGGGACTGGCTATGGCTACACCTTC
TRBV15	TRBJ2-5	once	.	CATSRVWEGVETQYF	TGTGCCACCAGCAGGGTTTGGGAGGGGGTGGAGACCCAGTACTTC
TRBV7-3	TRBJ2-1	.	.	CASSPTGSGPLNEQFF	TGTGCCAGCAGCCCCACCGGGAGCGGGCCTCTTAATGAGCAGTTCTTC
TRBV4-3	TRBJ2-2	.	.	CASSQIDFNSNTGELFF	TGCGCCAGCAGCCAAATCGACTTTAATTCGAACACCGGGGAGCTGTTTTTT
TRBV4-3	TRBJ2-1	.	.	CASSQLLNRFAYNEQFF	TGCGCCAGCAGCCAACTGTTAAACCGGTTCGCCTACAATGAGCAGTTCTTC
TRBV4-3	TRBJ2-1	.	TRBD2	CASSQEPAGGYNEQFF	TGCGCCAGCAGCCAAGAACCAGCGGGGGGTTACAATGAGCAGTTCTTC
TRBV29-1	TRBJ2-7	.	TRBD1	CSGRDSPYEQYF	TGCAGCGGCCGGGACAGTCCCTACGAGCAGTACTTC
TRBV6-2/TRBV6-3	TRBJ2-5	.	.	CASSWALADYQETQYF	TGTGCCAGCAGTTGGGCTCTTGCGGATTATCAAGAGACCCAGTACTTC